These 10 T cell receptor beta chains came from one sample sequenced in a study of T and B cells in COVID-19 patients. Blood genomic DNA input for TRB amplification was about 250-500 ng. BIOMED2 TRB-A/B primer pools were used in multiplex TRB PCR. Each CDR3 protein is one row after TCRdb ran MiXCR on the multiplex PCR reads. The sample has 13,000 to 15,000 distinct CDR3 sequences, over 25% seen once; the top ten hold 6.8%. The sample was blood. These receptors were taken from a human donor who had recovered from COVID-19.

This clonotype was seen more than once but under ten times. The chain joins TRBV7-9 to TRBJ2-7; D is undetermined. Germline CDR1 is SEHNR and CDR2 is FQNEAQ (reference sequence). The CDR3 totals 13 residues. Trimming shortened V by 1 base and J by 3 bases, and 7 bases separated the two germline ends. The CDR3 sequence is CASSLGPRYEQYF. In nucleotides, the CDR3 is TGTGCCAGCAGCTTAGGACCGCGCTACGAGCAGTACTTC.

This rearrangement joins TRBV5-1 to TRBJ1-6; 8 nucleotides line up with TRBD1. CDR1 and CDR2 (germline): SGHRS, YFSETQ. The CDR3 is 15 amino acids. J was trimmed by 9 bases and V by 0 bases; bases with no gene match: 5. The DNA for the CDR3 is TGCGCCAGCAGCTTGGTGACAGGGGCCGGTTCACCCCTCCACTTT. Protein sequence: CASSLVTGAGSPLHF.

This clonotype is deemed medium-sized. The chain joins TRBV5-4 to TRBJ2-1, with D unresolved. Germline V gene sequence: CDR1 SGHNT, CDR2 YYREEE (reference sequence). The V gene lost 0 bases and the J gene lost 4 bases, with 5 bases spanning the gap. The CDR3 has 13 amino acids. CDR3 loop: CASSLETYNEQFF. CDR3 nucleotides: TGTGCCAGCAGCTTGGAAACGTACAATGAGCAGTTCTTC.

This clonotype appeared a few times. The rearrangement links TRBV20-1 to TRBJ1-1; 7 nucleotides line up with TRBD1. Germline-derived CDR1 and CDR2 are DFQATT and SNEGSKA (reference sequence). The CDR3 extends over 17 amino acids. V trimming: 1 base; J trimming: 0 bases; junction bases outside the gene matches: 11. CDR3 nucleotide sequence: TGCAGTGCTAGAGGAGGGGACAGCGAGGGATTGAACACTGAAGCTTTCTTT. It codes for CSARGGDSEGLNTEAFF.

The CDR3 nucleotides read TGTGCCAGCAGTTACCCGACTAGCGGAGCCTACAATGAGCAGTTCTTC. Its protein is CASSYPTSGAYNEQFF. The chain employs TRBV6-6 and TRBJ2-1; 9 bases match TRBD2. The CDR3 loop spans 16 amino acids. V shed 2 bases, J shed 2 bases, and the junction held 4 bases outside the gene matches. Germline V CDR1 and CDR2: MNHNY, SVGAGI (reference sequence).

This clonotype has just a few counts. This chain connects TRBV6-5 to TRBJ1-6, with no clear D. The CDR3 runs to 15 residues. The ends were cut back, 8 bases at V and 0 bases at J, with 11 bases in the middle. Germline values: CDR1 MNHEY, CDR2 SVGAGI. The CDR3 sequence: CASRPGGSYNSPLHF. CDR3 nucleotide sequence: TGTGCCAGCCGTCCGGGAGGCTCCTATAATTCACCCCTCCACTTT.

V usage is TRBV19 and J usage is TRBJ2-1; 15 bases line up with TRBD2. V was pared by 6 bases and J by 9 bases, with 9 bases of the junction left unmatched. The CDR3 sequence is 16 residues long. Germline V gene data show CDR1 as LNHDA and CDR2 as SQIVND (reference sequence). The CDR3 nucleotides are TGTGCCAGTAGCTCCGCGGGACTAGCGGGGGGAGGTGAGCAGTTCTTC. Amino acids: CASSSAGLAGGGEQFF.

The chain combines TRBV30 with TRBJ1-6, with unresolved D. This CDR3 has 14 residues. Trimming shortened V by 1 base and J by 5 bases, and 9 bases separated the two germline ends. Germline loops: CDR1 GTSNPN, CDR2 SVGIG (reference sequence). The CDR3 reads CAWSGAANNSPLHF. CDR3 DNA sequence: TGTGCCTGGAGTGGGGCAGCGAATAATTCACCCCTCCACTTT. The full variable domain, with the rest looked up from reference TRBV30 and TRBJ1-6, is SQTIHQWPATLVQPVGSPLSLECTVEGTSNPNLYWYRQAAGRGLQLLFYSVGIGQISSEVPQNLSASRPQDRQFILSSKKLLLSDSGFYLCAWSGAANNSPLHFGNGTRLTVT.

The chain is built from TRBV5-1 and TRBJ2-3; the match to TRBD2 covers 10 bases. The V segment lost 5 bases and the J segment 1 base; nucleotides outside the gene matches: 4. The CDR3 covers 15 residues. Germline V lookup: CDR1 SGHRS, CDR2 YFSETQ. In nucleotides, the CDR3 is TGCGCCAGCAGAAAGCGGGGGGGGGGCACAGATACGCAGTATTTT. Protein: CASRKRGGGTDTQYF.

V and J are TRBV12-3 or TRBV12-4 and TRBJ1-2, with no clear D. This CDR3 has 14 residues. Trimming removed 5 bases at V and 3 bases at J, with 13 bases between. CDR3 DNA sequence: TGTGCCAGCAGTCCCGCAACGGCCTACTATGGCTACACCTTC. As protein: CASSPATAYYGYTF.